This record looks at one TCR beta chain sequence and its context. The antigen remains unidentified. Generated by immunoSEQ multiplex PCR, the TCRdb table keeps only in-frame clones and is missing some. The sample contains roughly 170,000 clones, 80% to 90% of which appear only once. The data are from a study of T cell responses to AZD1222 COVID-19 vaccine. Study summary: Analyses pooled second doses at about 4 or about 12 weeks.

Broader study findings: An increase in Spike-specific TCR breadth and depth was observed after two AZD1222 doses. Donors in the cohort were predominantly white British and more often female, and clonal diversity was possibly underestimated.

This TCR was recovered from an adult in good health. The sequenced sample was peripheral blood, obtained on day 0 of AZD1222 vaccination.

The DNA of the CDR3 is TGCGCCAGCAGTCCTCTGGGGGGTACCTATGGCTACACCTTC. It specifies CASSPLGGTYGYTF. The J gene is TRBJ1-2, the V gene TRBV4-3, with a possible D match to TRBD1 (5 bases). The CDR3 totals 14 residues. Germline loops: CDR1 LGHNA, CDR2 YSLEER. Trimming shortened V by 6 bases and J by 4 bases, and 15 bases separated the two germline ends.